This TCR beta chain came from a study of blood T cell repertoires in COVID-19 (dated by TCRdb to 2019 to 2021). As for the study more broadly: Collaborator samples came from the United States, Italy and Spain and covered acute and convalescent phases of COVID-19. The material from the prospective study consisted of cDNA or gDNA derived from T cells, B-cell-depleted T cells, or PBMCs. Deeply sampled blood TCRbeta repertoires from subjects exposed to, actively infected with, or recovered from COVID-19 were included in the dataset. The repertoires were released in a freely available public database intended as a resource for research on the immune response to SARS-CoV-2. The samples were drawn from two sources: the first 160 participants of the ongoing ImmuneRACE study, and fewer than 1,500 subjects contributed by 6 global collaborators. Nearly every sample came with metadata listing a de-identified subject ID, COVID-19 status, age in years and sex. Where available, HLA class I and class II types were taken from metadata supplied by the sample provider and were not determined by assay-based typing.

The collaborating institutions used their own protocols to collect whole blood in K2EDTA tubes. For TCRbeta analysis, collaborators shipped samples in one of three forms: frozen whole blood, isolated PBMCs, or DNA extracted from either of those sample types. What the research found in general, with its limitations: The amount of clinical and demographic metadata varied by source and participant and was provided uncurated.

TCRbeta CDR3 regions were amplified from genomic DNA by means of the immunoSEQ Assay, a bias-controlled multiplex PCR. In the paper's pipeline: The number of nucleated cells in each sample was estimated by amplification of reference gene primers within the assay. To quantify the absolute abundance of each unique TCRbeta CDR3 rearrangement, sequence reads were collapsed and filtered. For each sample, productive Simpson clonality was calculated as the square root of Simpson's diversity index over productive rearrangements. TCRdb took this table from immuneACCESS and kept in-frame rearrangements with V and J called. Such tables lack part of the clones; where checked against another copy, unresolved V genes explain under half of the gap, and the rest is unexplained. The V and J calls and clone size are taken from that table; D and trimming were inferred from the DNA. The sample table shows tens of thousands of clones, and almost 85% are seen once. The top ten constitute around 17% of the sample.

Details on this clone: Its target antigen remains unknown. It has no much larger one-base neighbor in the sample; base qualities were not kept.

The sequenced material came from peripheral blood. The sequence derives from a human donor in a cohort sampled during active COVID-19.

The DNA sequence is as follows: TGTGCCAGCAGCACTTCGGGACAATATAATTCACCCCTCCACTTT. Its coded protein is CASSTSGQYNSPLHF. This sequence uses TRBV7-2 and TRBJ1-6; D gene: possibly TRBD1, on 6 matching bases. The germline V gene supplies CDR1 SGHTA and CDR2 FQGNSA. V gives up 5 bases and J gives up 4 bases, and the segment between their germline ends measures 12 bases. The CDR3 runs 15 residues from the cysteine to the phenylalanine. Only the CDR3 region is kept as DNA, spanning 45 bases read in frame from base 1.